This passage covers 25 T cell receptor beta chains from one sample sequenced in a study of PD-1 blockade in classical Hodgkin lymphoma. The assay was immunoSEQ multiplex PCR, and TCRdb's table has in-frame clones only and misses some. Altogether about 44,000 clones are present, 66% being singletons, with the ten largest covering 3% to 3.5%. Noted time point: cycle 4 day 1 (C4D1), after 6 weeks of nivolumab. Every patient had relapsed following autologous stem cell transplantation, and cohorts differed in brentuximab vedotin exposure. The sample was peripheral blood mononuclear cells (PBMCs), taken before the fourth cycle of nivolumab. These receptors all come from a human donor with classical Hodgkin lymphoma.

The rearrangement uses TRBV6-1 and TRBJ2-5, with 8 bases lining up with TRBD1. With V trimmed by 6 bases and J by 5 bases, 8 bases remained unmatched. Germline assignment: CDR1 MNHNS and CDR2 SASEGT. The CDR3 is made up of 14 amino acids. CDR3 DNA sequence: TGTGCCAGCAGATCCAGGGGGCGCGGGGAGACCCAGTACTTC. It encodes CASRSRGRGETQYF.

Here the CDR3 reads CASRISEGSSYEQYF. The DNA for the CDR3 is TGTGCCAGCAGAATATCGGAAGGGAGCTCCTACGAGCAGTACTTC. The chain joins TRBV25-1 to TRBJ2-7, with D possibly TRBD2 on 5 matching bases. The germline V gene has CDR1 MGHDK and CDR2 SYGVNS. CDR3 length: 15 amino acids. The ends were cut back, 6 bases at V and 0 bases at J, with 15 bases in the middle.

The chain joins TRBV21-1 to TRBJ1-2. TRBV21-1 is flagged as a pseudogene. The CDR3 totals 11 residues. The CDR3 DNA reads as TGTGCAAAACGGGTCTTCTATGGCTACACCTTC. Translation: CAKRVFYGYTF.

The rearrangement links TRBV25-1 to TRBJ1-5, with D unresolved. The CDR3 contains 14 residues. The V gene lost 4 bases and the J gene lost 3 bases, with 10 bases spanning the gap. Looked up from germline, CDR1 is MGHDK and CDR2 is SYGVNS. The CDR3 sequence is CASSVAGYNQPQHF. The DNA for the CDR3 is TGTGCCAGCAGTGTCGCAGGATACAATCAGCCCCAGCATTTT.

V is TRBV6-1 and J is TRBJ1-5; perhaps TRBD1 as D (5 bases). V was cut by 0 bases and J by 2 bases, with 8 bases left in between. This CDR3 contains 15 residues. Germline-derived CDR1 and CDR2 are MNHNS and SASEGT. The CDR3 here is CASSEAWGGNQPQHF. The CDR3 bases are TGTGCCAGCAGTGAAGCCTGGGGGGGCAATCAGCCCCAGCATTTT.

The chain joins TRBV27 to TRBJ2-2; D may correspond to TRBD1 or TRBD2 (6 bases each). Trimming stripped 8 bases from V and 6 bases from J, with 16 bases between. This CDR3 has 14 residues. CDR1 and CDR2 (germline): MNHEY, SMNVEV (reference sequence). CDR3 residues: CASSRTGAAGELFF. The DNA of the CDR3 is TGTGCCAGCTCCCGAACGGGGGCGGCCGGGGAGCTGTTTTTT.

This clone was recorded once. The gene calls are TRBV9 and TRBJ1-2; no clear D gene. The V and J ends lost 0 bases and 3 bases respectively, with 12 bases between them. The germline V gene has CDR1 SGDLS and CDR2 YYNGEE. This CDR3 contains 15 residues. CDR3 nucleotides: TGTGCCAGCAGCGTAGAGAACGACGCTTACTATGGCTACACCTTC. It codes for CASSVENDAYYGYTF.

This chain uses TRBV28 with TRBJ1-3, with unresolved D. The ends were cut back, 7 bases at V and 0 bases at J, with 10 bases in the middle. The CDR3 has 14 amino acids. Germline-derived CDR1 and CDR2 are MDHEN and SYDVKM. The CDR3 protein is CASTPFRSGNTIYF. The CDR3 DNA is TGTGCCAGCACCCCTTTTCGCTCTGGAAACACCATATATTTT.

This clone was counted a few times. The chain links TRBV7-6 to TRBJ2-1, with 7 positions matching TRBD1. The length of the CDR3 is 15 residues. V shed 1 base, J shed 2 bases, and the junction held 2 bases outside the gene matches. Per the germline V gene, CDR1 is SGHVS and CDR2 is FNYEAQ. DNA of the CDR3: TGTGCCAGCAGCTTAGGGACAGGAACCTACAATGAGCAGTTCTTC. Its protein is CASSLGTGTYNEQFF. The whole variable domain, remainder taken from reference TRBV7-6 and TRBJ2-1, is GAGVSQSPRYKVTKRGQDVALRCDPISGHVSLYWYRQALGQGPEFLTYFNYEAQQDKSGLPNDRFSAERPEGSISTLTIQRTEQRDSAMYRCASSLGTGTYNEQFFGPGTRLTVL.

The chain has TRBV28 and TRBJ2-7; TRBD1 aligns across 8 bases. From germline, CDR1 is MDHEN and CDR2 SYDVKM. Trimming cost V 1 base and J 7 bases; bases outside gene matches: 9. The CDR3 runs 15 residues. As DNA, the CDR3 is TGTGCCAGCAGTTTATTCCAGCCTGACAGGGGAGAGCAGTACTTC. Translated, it gives CASSLFQPDRGEQYF.

This clone appeared many times. The chain joins TRBV28 to TRBJ1-2; maybe TRBD1 (5 bases). The V and J ends lost 6 bases and 3 bases respectively, with 20 bases between them. The CDR3 spans 16 residues. Looked up from germline, CDR1 is MDHEN and CDR2 is SYDVKM. The CDR3 DNA reads TGTGCCAGCAGCTTCCCTCCCCGAGGGGCCGACTATGGCTACACCTTC. This codes for CASSFPPRGADYGYTF.

The chain is built from TRBV25-1 and TRBJ1-1, with 8 bases fitting TRBD1. The J segment lost 5 bases and the V segment lost 1 base, leaving 9 bases of the junction unmatched. The V gene's germline CDR1 is MGHDK and CDR2 SYGVNS. CDR3 length equals 16 residues. Written as DNA, the CDR3 is TGTGCCAGCAGTGAATCGACAGGGGCTGGGGGAACTGAAGCTTTCTTT. This sequence encodes CASSESTGAGGTEAFF.

The rearrangement links TRBV19 to TRBJ2-3; 7 positions match TRBD2. CDR3 size: 12 residues. Germline CDR1 reads LNHDA; CDR2 reads SQIVND (reference sequence). The J segment lost 5 bases and the V segment lost 8 bases, leaving 4 bases of the junction unmatched. The CDR3 DNA sequence: TGTGCCAGTTCGGGAGGTCGAGATACGCAGTATTTT. Translating gives CASSGGRDTQYF.

The rearrangement joins TRBV7-2 to TRBJ1-5; weak D call: TRBD1 (6 bases). Per germline, CDR1 SGHTA and CDR2 FQGNSA. The CDR3 runs to 15 residues. Trimming shortened V by 3 bases and J by 6 bases, and 15 bases separated the two germline ends. CDR3 amino acids: CASSFVSKQGQPQHF. CDR3 DNA sequence: TGTGCCAGCAGCTTTGTTTCCAAACAGGGTCAGCCCCAGCATTTT.

V and J are TRBV27 and TRBJ1-5; D uncertain. This CDR3 spans 13 amino acids. In germline, CDR1 is MNHEY, CDR2 SMNVEV (reference sequence). V was cut by 5 bases and J by 2 bases, with 7 bases left in between. The CDR3 loop reads CASSTAGNQPQHF. The CDR3 coding sequence is TGTGCCAGCAGTACCGCGGGCAATCAGCCCCAGCATTTT.

The chain links TRBV19 to TRBJ2-5; 11 bases fit TRBD2. The trim removed 5 bases at V and 4 bases at J, leaving 6 bases unmatched. The germline V gene encodes CDR1 LNHDA and CDR2 SQIVND (reference sequence). The CDR3 extends over 15 amino acids. The DNA for the CDR3 is TGTGCCAGTAGTTTCGGACTAGCGGGTCCAGAGACCCAGTACTTC. This sequence encodes CASSFGLAGPETQYF.

V gene TRBV28 combines with J gene TRBJ1-1, with a possible D match to TRBD1 (6 bases). CDR3 length: 15 residues. CDR1 is MDHEN and CDR2 is SYDVKM in the germline V gene. Deletions cut 3 bases from V and 3 bases from J, with 14 bases between. The CDR3, as DNA: TGTGCCAGCAGTTTTCTTGGGGCAGGGGACACTGAAGCTTTCTTT. Its protein is CASSFLGAGDTEAFF.

This clone was seen only once. The rearrangement links TRBV18 to TRBJ2-7, with TRBD1 matching over 7 bases. The V gene's germline CDR1 is KGHSH and CDR2 LQKENI. The CDR3 length is 14 residues. The junction had 5 bases not matched to a gene; V was cut back by 3 bases and J by 3 bases. The CDR3 spells CASSPWDRDYEQYF. The CDR3 DNA follows: TGTGCCAGCTCACCGTGGGACAGAGACTACGAGCAGTACTTC.

The rearrangement joins TRBV11-2 to TRBJ2-7, with no clear D. The germline V gene has CDR1 SGHAT and CDR2 FQNNGV. This CDR3 spans 16 amino acids. V was shortened by 0 bases and J by 5 bases, with 17 bases between the two germline ends. The DNA for the CDR3 is TGTGCCAGCAGCTTAGATCGCCTGCCGTACAGTCACGAGCAGTACTTC. Encoded protein: CASSLDRLPYSHEQYF.

The chain joins TRBV4-2 to TRBJ2-7; 10 bases align to TRBD1. The length of the CDR3 is 14 residues. V shed 1 base, J shed 7 bases, and the junction held 4 bases outside the gene matches. Germline-derived CDR1 and CDR2 are LGHNA and YNFKEQ. DNA of the CDR3: TGTGCCAGCAGCCAAGCGGGACAGGGGTGGGAGCAGTACTTC. Amino acid sequence: CASSQAGQGWEQYF.

V gene TRBV6-1 combines with J gene TRBJ2-7, with TRBD1 identical over 9 bases. Germline lookup yields CDR1 MNHNS and CDR2 SASEGT. The CDR3 length is 14 residues. J was trimmed by 2 bases and V by 6 bases; bases with no gene match: 5. CDR3 in amino acids: CASRNRQGAYEQYF. The CDR3 DNA sequence: TGTGCCAGCAGGAACCGACAGGGGGCCTACGAGCAGTACTTC.

V is TRBV7-4 and J is TRBJ2-1; D is ambiguous. Germline assignment: CDR1 SGHVT and CDR2 SQSDAQ. This CDR3 is 13 amino acids long. Trimming took off 1 base at V and 3 bases at J, with 4 bases between the two ends. The CDR3 sequence: CASSLGSYNEQFF. Here the CDR3 DNA reads TGTGCCAGCAGCTTAGGCAGCTACAATGAGCAGTTCTTC.

This chain uses TRBV19 with TRBJ2-1, with 8 bases lining up with TRBD2. Germline-derived CDR1 and CDR2 are LNHDA and SQIVND (reference sequence). V lost 3 bases, J lost 1 base, and 5 bases stayed unmatched. CDR3 length: 16 residues. The CDR3 protein is CASSIGLAGSYNEQFF. In DNA, the CDR3 is TGTGCCAGTAGTATTGGTCTAGCGGGTTCCTACAATGAGCAGTTCTTC.

The rearrangement joins TRBV11-3 to TRBJ2-7; D remains unclear. V was trimmed by 0 bases and J by 2 bases, leaving 5 bases between them. Germline assignment: CDR1 SGHNT and CDR2 YENEEA. The CDR3 totals 13 residues. The CDR3 DNA sequence: TGTGCCAGCAGCTTAGAGCCAGCCTACGAGCAGTACTTC. Encoded protein: CASSLEPAYEQYF. Based on the CDR3 plus reference TRBV11-3 and TRBJ2-7, the full variable domain is EAGVVQSPRYKIIEKKQPVAFWCNPISGHNTLYWYLQNLGQGPELLIRYENEEAVDDSQLPKDRFSAERLKGVDSTLKIQPAELGDSAVYLCASSLEPAYEQYFGPGTRLTVT.

The genes are TRBV19 and TRBJ2-5; D unclear. The CDR3 consists of 16 residues. Trimming took off 6 bases at V and 1 base at J, with 18 bases between the two ends. Germline CDR1 LNHDA, CDR2 SQIVND (reference sequence). The DNA for the CDR3 is TGTGCCAGTAGCGTCTTACCGACTCCCCTCCAAGAGACCCAGTACTTC. It is translated as CASSVLPTPLQETQYF.